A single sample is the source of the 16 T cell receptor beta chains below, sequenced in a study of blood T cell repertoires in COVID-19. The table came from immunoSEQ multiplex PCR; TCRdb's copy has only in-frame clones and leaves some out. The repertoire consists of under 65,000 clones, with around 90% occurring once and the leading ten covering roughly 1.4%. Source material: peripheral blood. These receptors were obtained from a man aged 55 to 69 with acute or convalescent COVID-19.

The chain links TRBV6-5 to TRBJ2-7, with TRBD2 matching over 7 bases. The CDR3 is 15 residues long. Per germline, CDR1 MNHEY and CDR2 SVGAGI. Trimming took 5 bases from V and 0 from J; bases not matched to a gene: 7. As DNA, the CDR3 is TGTGCCAGCAGTCCCGGGGAGGGATACTCCTACGAGCAGTACTTC. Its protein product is CASSPGEGYSYEQYF.

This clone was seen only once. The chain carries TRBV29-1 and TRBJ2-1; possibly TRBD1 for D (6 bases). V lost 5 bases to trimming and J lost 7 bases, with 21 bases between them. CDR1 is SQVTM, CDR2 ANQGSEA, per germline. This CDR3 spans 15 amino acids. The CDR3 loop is CSVSEGGRISNEQFF. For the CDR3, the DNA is TGCAGCGTTTCTGAAGGGGGTAGGATCTCGAATGAGCAGTTCTTC.

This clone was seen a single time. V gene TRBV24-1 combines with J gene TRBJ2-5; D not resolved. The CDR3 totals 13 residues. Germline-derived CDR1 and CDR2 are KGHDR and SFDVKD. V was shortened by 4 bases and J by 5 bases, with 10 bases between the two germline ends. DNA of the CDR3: TGTGCCACCAGTGACCCCAACCGGGAGACCCAGTACTTC. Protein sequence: CATSDPNRETQYF.

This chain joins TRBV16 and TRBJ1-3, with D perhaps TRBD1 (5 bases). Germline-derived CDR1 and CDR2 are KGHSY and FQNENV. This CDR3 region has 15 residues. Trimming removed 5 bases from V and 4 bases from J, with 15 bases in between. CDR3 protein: CASSAGLRQGNTIYF. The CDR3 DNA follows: TGTGCCAGCAGCGCTGGATTGAGACAGGGAAACACCATATATTTT.

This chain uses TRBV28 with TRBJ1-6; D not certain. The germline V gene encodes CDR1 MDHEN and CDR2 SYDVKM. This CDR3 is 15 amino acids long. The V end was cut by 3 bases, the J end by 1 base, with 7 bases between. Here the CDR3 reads CASSFAASYNSPLHF. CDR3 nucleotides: TGTGCCAGCAGTTTTGCGGCTTCCTATAATTCACCCCTCCACTTT.

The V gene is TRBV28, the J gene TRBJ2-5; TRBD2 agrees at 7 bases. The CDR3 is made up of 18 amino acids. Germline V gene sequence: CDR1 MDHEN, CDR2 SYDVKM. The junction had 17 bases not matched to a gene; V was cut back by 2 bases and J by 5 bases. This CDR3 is CASSLSGTMEVERETQYF. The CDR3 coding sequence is TGTGCCAGCAGTTTAAGCGGGACTATGGAAGTGGAGCGCGAGACCCAGTACTTC.

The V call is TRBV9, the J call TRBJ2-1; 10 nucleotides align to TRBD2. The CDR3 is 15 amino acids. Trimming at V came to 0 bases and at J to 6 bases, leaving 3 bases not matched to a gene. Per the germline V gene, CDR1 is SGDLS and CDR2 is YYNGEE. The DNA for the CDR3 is TGTGCCAGCAGCGTAGGAGCGGGAGGGCCCAATGAGCAGTTCTTC. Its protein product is CASSVGAGGPNEQFF.

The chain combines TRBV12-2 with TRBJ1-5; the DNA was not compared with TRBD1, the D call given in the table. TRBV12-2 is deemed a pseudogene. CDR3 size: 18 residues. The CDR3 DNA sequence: TGTGCAAGTCGCTTAAGCTCCAACATGACAATTAGCAATCAGCCCCAGCATTTT. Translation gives CASRLSSNMTISNQPQHF.

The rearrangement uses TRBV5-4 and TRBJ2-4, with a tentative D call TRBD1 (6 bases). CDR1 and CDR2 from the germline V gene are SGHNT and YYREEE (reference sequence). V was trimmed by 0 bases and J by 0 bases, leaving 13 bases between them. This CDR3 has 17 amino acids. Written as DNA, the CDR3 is TGTGCCAGCAGCTTGGATGTGGCAGGGGTAGCCAAAAACATTCAGTACTTC. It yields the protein CASSLDVAGVAKNIQYF.

CDR3 amino acids: CASSLGPGNTEAFF. DNA of the CDR3: TGTGCCAGCAGCTTAGGCCCGGGGAACACTGAAGCTTTCTTT. The J gene is TRBJ1-1, the V gene TRBV7-3; D gene uncertain. CDR3 size: 14 residues. With 2 bases removed from V and 1 base from J, the gap between germline ends came to 8 bases. Germline V gene data show CDR1 as SGHTA and CDR2 as FQGTGA.

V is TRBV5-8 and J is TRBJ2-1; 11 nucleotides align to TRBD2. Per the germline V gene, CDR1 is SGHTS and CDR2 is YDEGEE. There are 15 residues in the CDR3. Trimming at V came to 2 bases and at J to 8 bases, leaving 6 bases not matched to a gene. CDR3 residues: CASSFVLAGDHEQFF. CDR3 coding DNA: TGTGCCAGCAGCTTCGTACTAGCGGGAGATCATGAGCAGTTCTTC.

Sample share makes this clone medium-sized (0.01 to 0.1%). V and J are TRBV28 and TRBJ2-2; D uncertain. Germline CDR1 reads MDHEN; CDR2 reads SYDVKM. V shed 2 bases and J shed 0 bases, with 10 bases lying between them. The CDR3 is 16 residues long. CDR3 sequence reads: CASSLISTANTGELFF. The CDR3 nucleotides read TGTGCCAGCAGTTTAATATCCACTGCGAACACCGGGGAGCTGTTTTTT.

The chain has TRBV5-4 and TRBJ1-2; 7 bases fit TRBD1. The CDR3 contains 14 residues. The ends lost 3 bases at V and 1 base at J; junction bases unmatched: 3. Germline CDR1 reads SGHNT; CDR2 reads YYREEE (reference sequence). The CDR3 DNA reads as TGTGCCAGCAGCTCGGGACAGCGTAACTATGGCTACACCTTC. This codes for CASSSGQRNYGYTF.

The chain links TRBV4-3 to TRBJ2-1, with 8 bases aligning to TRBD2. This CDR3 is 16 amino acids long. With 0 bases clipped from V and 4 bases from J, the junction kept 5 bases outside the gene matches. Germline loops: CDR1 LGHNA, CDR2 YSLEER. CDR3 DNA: TGCGCCAGCAGCCAAGATCTGGGACTAGTTTACAATGAGCAGTTCTTC. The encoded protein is CASSQDLGLVYNEQFF.

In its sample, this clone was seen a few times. The chain's CDR3 is CASSTGTGAYEQYF. CDR3 in DNA: TGTGCCAGCTCCACCGGGACAGGGGCCTACGAGCAGTACTTC. V is TRBV18 and J is TRBJ2-7; 10 positions agree with TRBD1. The J segment lost 2 bases and the V segment lost 6 bases, leaving 4 bases of the junction unmatched. The germline CDR1 and CDR2 sequences are KGHSH and LQKENI. CDR3 length equals 14 residues.

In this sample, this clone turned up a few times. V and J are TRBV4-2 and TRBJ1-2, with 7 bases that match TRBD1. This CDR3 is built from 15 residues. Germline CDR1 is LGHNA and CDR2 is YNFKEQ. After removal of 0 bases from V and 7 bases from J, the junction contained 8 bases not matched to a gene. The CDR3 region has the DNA TGTGCCAGCAGCCAAGAAAAGGGGGCTTTACGTGGCTACACCTTC. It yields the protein CASSQEKGALRGYTF.